These T cell receptor beta chains were read from a single sample in a study of identical twins. TCRdb recomputed calls from the 5' RACE reads with MiXCR, one row per CDR3 protein. The top ten hold 2.5% to 3.5% of the sample, which has about 470,000 distinct CDR3 sequences, more than 20% seen once. A further study also used this sample, focusing on T cells expressing NK-cell markers.

Sequencing used CD4+ T cells sorted from blood. These receptors all stem from a woman between 18 and 29 years old in good health. Each CDR3 is given without its conserved first and last residue. Each record gives: V gene, J gene, CDR3 protein.

v_gene: TRBV5-6; j_gene: TRBJ2-5; CDR3aa: ASSLGVSFLTGPQY
v_gene: TRBV3-1; j_gene: TRBJ2-6; CDR3aa: ASSQLGLAGGTGANVLT
v_gene: TRBV5-1; j_gene: TRBJ2-3; CDR3aa: ASSLGGLVDTQY
v_gene: TRBV12-3/TRBV12-4; j_gene: TRBJ2-7; CDR3aa: ASSRGLAGISYEQY
v_gene: TRBV6-5; j_gene: TRBJ2-7; CDR3aa: ASSYSKTGGIYEQY
v_gene: TRBV12-3/TRBV12-4; j_gene: TRBJ2-7; CDR3aa: ASSARRLAGSYEQY
v_gene: TRBV6-6; j_gene: TRBJ2-5; CDR3aa: ASTQSGANTQY
v_gene: TRBV3-1; j_gene: TRBJ1-5; CDR3aa: ASSRDNQPQH
v_gene: TRBV5-1; j_gene: TRBJ1-3; CDR3aa: ASSFSGNTIY
v_gene: TRBV3-1; j_gene: TRBJ1-2; CDR3aa: ASSQDSGTGHGGYT
v_gene: TRBV12-3/TRBV12-4; j_gene: TRBJ2-3; CDR3aa: ASSPIVKEDTQY
v_gene: TRBV5-1; j_gene: TRBJ2-7; CDR3aa: ASSLGFLAAYEQY
v_gene: TRBV20-1; j_gene: TRBJ2-2; CDR3aa: SAREGTTSGVTGELF
v_gene: TRBV7-9; j_gene: TRBJ2-3; CDR3aa: ASSFGLERDTQY
v_gene: TRBV9; j_gene: TRBJ2-7; CDR3aa: ASSVMGGGINEQY
v_gene: TRBV12-5; j_gene: TRBJ2-5; CDR3aa: ASGSDRGPGGLRG
v_gene: TRBV12-3/TRBV12-4; j_gene: TRBJ2-7; CDR3aa: ASRRGADEQY
v_gene: TRBV2; j_gene: TRBJ2-1; CDR3aa: ASRRDRNNEQF
v_gene: TRBV6-1; j_gene: TRBJ2-3; CDR3aa: ASSLIAGLDTQY
v_gene: TRBV2; j_gene: TRBJ2-1; CDR3aa: ASSEPGSLHNEQF
v_gene: TRBV4-1; j_gene: TRBJ2-7; CDR3aa: ASSQVGTGMGEQY
v_gene: TRBV4-3; j_gene: TRBJ2-7; CDR3aa: ASSQARDYPYEQY
v_gene: TRBV20-1; j_gene: TRBJ1-2; CDR3aa: SASEGNYGYT
v_gene: TRBV20-1; j_gene: TRBJ2-3; CDR3aa: SARTSGGAGDTQY
v_gene: TRBV6-5; j_gene: TRBJ2-3; CDR3aa: ASSYSTTRLAGGTDTQY
v_gene: TRBV29-1; j_gene: TRBJ1-1; CDR3aa: SVEDGQGSF
v_gene: TRBV12-3/TRBV12-4; j_gene: TRBJ1-1; CDR3aa: ASSLTGITEAF
v_gene: TRBV9; j_gene: TRBJ2-7; CDR3aa: ASSVYPGQGYEQY